This TCR beta chain was identified in a study of technical replicates of blood from four donors. This clone has a single count. The CDR3 totals 14 residues. Germline-derived CDR1 and CDR2 are LNHNV and YYDKDF (reference sequence). The ends were cut back, 5 bases at V and 1 base at J, with 10 bases in the middle. Clones were read by immunoSEQ multiplex PCR, and TCRdb kept only the in-frame ones, dropping some. The sample contains 65,000 to 85,000 clones, around 90% of which appear only once. The receptor was derived from a human donor in good health. The sample was T cells isolated from PBMCs. The rearrangement joins TRBV15 to TRBJ2-3; no definite D call. CDR3 sequence reads: CATSSLRGTDTQYF. The CDR3 DNA reads as TGTGCCACCAGCTCCCTCCGAGGCACAGATACGCAGTATTTT.